This T cell receptor beta chain was identified in a study of cytomegalovirus exposure and HLA in healthy donors. CDR3 length equals 17 residues. V was cut by 4 bases and J by 1 base, with 19 bases left in between. Germline V gene data show CDR1 as SNHLY and CDR2 as FYNNEI. Researchers ran the PCR with 60 Vbeta and 13 Jbeta primers. The repertoire was sequenced with immunoSEQ multiplex PCR; TCRdb's copy has only in-frame clones and lacks some. The ten most abundant clones cover about 2.2% of a sample with 110,000 to 150,000 clones. Source material: PBMCs. The chain joins TRBV2 to TRBJ1-1, with D maybe TRBD1 (5 bases). This sequence originates from a young woman in good health and CMV-seronegative. The CDR3 sequence is CASSGATASGGNTEAFF. In DNA, the CDR3 is TGTGCCAGCAGTGGGGCCACAGCATCGGGGGGGAACACTGAAGCTTTCTTT.